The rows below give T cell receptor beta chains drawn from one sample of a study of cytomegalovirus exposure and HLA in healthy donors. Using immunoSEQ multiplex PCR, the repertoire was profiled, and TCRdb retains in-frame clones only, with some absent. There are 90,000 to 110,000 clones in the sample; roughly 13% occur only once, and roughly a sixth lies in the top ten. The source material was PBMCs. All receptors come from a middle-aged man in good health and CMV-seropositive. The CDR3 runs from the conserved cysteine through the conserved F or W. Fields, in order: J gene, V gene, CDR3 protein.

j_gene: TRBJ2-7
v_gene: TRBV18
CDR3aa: CASSLRTGHEQYF

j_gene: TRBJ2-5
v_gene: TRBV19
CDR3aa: CASSRTMQETQYF

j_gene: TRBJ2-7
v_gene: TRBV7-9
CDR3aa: CASSLVALGQVRSEQYF

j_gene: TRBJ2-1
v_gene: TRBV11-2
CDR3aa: CASSARLAGDNEQFF

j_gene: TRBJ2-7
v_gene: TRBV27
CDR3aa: CASRQGSFYEQYF

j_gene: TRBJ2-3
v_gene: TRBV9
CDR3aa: CASSVKAAKTDTQYF

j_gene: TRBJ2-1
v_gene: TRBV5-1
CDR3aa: CASSLEGVNEQFF

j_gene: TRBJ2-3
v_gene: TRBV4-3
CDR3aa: CASSQDWRGQIDTQYF

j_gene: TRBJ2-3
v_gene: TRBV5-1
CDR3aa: CASSLEDRGTDTQYF

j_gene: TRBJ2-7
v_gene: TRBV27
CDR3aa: CASRGGTAADYEQYF

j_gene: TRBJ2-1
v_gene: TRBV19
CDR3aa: CASGRDRFYEQFF

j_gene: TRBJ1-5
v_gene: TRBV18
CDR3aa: CASSPEGRGNQPQHF

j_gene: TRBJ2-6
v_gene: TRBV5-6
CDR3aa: CASSSQGMGANVLTF

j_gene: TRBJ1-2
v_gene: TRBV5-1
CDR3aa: CASSYSTGELLYGYTF

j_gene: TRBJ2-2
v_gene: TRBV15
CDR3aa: CATSIRRINTGELFF

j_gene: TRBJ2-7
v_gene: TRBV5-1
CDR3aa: CASSLVLAGGTGEQYF